Each of the 4 T cell receptor beta chains below was sequenced from the same sample in a study of cytomegalovirus exposure and HLA in healthy donors. The PCR contained 60 Vbeta and 13 Jbeta primers. Libraries were prepared by immunoSEQ multiplex PCR; TCRdb keeps only in-frame clonotypes and omits some of them. This sample carries roughly 220,000 clones, 80% to 90% of them seen once, and the ten largest clones take 2.5% to 3%. Sequenced sample: PBMCs. The receptors here all came from a man aged 25 to 45 in good health and CMV-seronegative.

This rearrangement joins TRBV12-2 to TRBJ1-5; the tabulated D call, TRBD1, remains unverified against the DNA. TRBV12-2 is given as a pseudogene. The length of the CDR3 is 18 residues. Here the CDR3 reads CASRLVLGTGRVYQPQHF. For the CDR3, the DNA is TGTGCAAGTCGCTTAGTATTAGGGACAGGGAGGGTTTATCAGCCCCAGCATTTT.

The V gene is TRBV19, the J gene TRBJ2-5; 12 bases are a match to TRBD2. The CDR3 is 15 residues long. Germline V lookup: CDR1 LNHDA, CDR2 SQIVND (reference sequence). Trimming took 10 bases from V and 7 from J; bases not matched to a gene: 13. As DNA, the CDR3 is TGTGCCACAGCCCGACTAGCGGGGGATCTGGGGACCCAGTACTTC. Protein sequence: CATARLAGDLGTQYF.

This clone appeared a single time. The chain combines TRBV27 with TRBJ2-7, with 7 positions matching TRBD1. V dropped 0 bases and J dropped 4; count of bases not matched to a gene: 6. The length of the CDR3 is 15 residues. Germline CDR1 and CDR2: MNHEY and SMNVEV (reference sequence). The CDR3 DNA sequence: TGTGCCAGCAGTTTATCGGGGGACAGAGCTTACGAGCAGTACTTC. This gives the protein CASSLSGDRAYEQYF.

The chain joins TRBV9 to TRBJ1-1; tentative D call: TRBD1 (6 bases). From germline, CDR1 is SGDLS and CDR2 YYNGEE. This CDR3 has 14 amino acids. V shed 3 bases and J shed 1 base, with 10 bases lying between them. CDR3 in amino acids: CASSGGQPNTEAFF. CDR3 DNA sequence: TGTGCCAGCAGCGGCGGACAGCCGAACACTGAAGCTTTCTTT.